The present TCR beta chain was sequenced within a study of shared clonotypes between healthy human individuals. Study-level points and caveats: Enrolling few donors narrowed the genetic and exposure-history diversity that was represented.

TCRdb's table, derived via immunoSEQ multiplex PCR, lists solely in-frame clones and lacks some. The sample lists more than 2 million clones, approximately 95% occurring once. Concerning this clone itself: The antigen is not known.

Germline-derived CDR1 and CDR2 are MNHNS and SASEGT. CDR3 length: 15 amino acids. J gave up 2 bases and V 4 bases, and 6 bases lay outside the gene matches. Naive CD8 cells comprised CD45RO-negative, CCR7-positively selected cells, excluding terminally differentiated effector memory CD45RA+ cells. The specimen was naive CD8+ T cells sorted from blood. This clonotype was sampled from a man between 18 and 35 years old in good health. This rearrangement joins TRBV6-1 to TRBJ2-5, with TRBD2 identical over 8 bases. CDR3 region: CASSAGGRIQETQYF. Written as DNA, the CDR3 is TGTGCCAGCAGTGCGGGAGGGCGAATACAAGAGACCCAGTACTTC.